A single sample gave rise to the 9 T cell receptor beta chains below, sequenced in a study of blood T cell repertoires in COVID-19. Profiled with immunoSEQ multiplex PCR; TCRdb holds only in-frame clones, not every one. The sample has 200,000 to 250,000 clones; about four fifths are singletons. The sample consisted of peripheral blood. These receptors originate from a young man who had recovered from COVID-19.

This chain uses TRBV9 with TRBJ1-1; 9 bases line up with TRBD1. This CDR3 contains 15 residues. V shed 5 bases, J shed 2 bases, and the junction held 7 bases outside the gene matches. Germline V gene data show CDR1 as SGDLS and CDR2 as YYNGEE. Written as DNA, the CDR3 is TGTGCCAGCAGTCCAACGGACAGGGGTAACACTGAAGCTTTCTTT. Amino acids: CASSPTDRGNTEAFF.

Here the CDR3 reads CASNNRDTGELFF. DNA of the CDR3: TGTGCCAGCAATAACAGGGACACCGGGGAGCTGTTTTTT. This chain uses TRBV25-1 with TRBJ2-2; D is possibly TRBD1 (6 bases). The germline gives CDR1 MGHDK, CDR2 SYGVNS. V was cut by 7 bases and J by 3 bases, with 9 bases left in between. The length of the CDR3 is 13 residues.

The chain couples TRBV5-1 to TRBJ2-5; 8 nucleotides line up with TRBD2. Germline CDR1 is SGHRS and CDR2 is YFSETQ. Trimming at V came to 6 bases and at J to 2 bases, leaving 6 bases not matched to a gene. This CDR3 has 14 amino acids. The CDR3, as DNA: TGCGCCAGCACGGCGGGGGGAACACAAGAGACCCAGTACTTC. This gives the protein CASTAGGTQETQYF.

This clone was detected ten times or more. This chain uses TRBV11-1 with TRBJ1-1, with D hard to call. Trimming took off 2 bases at V and 10 bases at J, with 14 bases between the two ends. CDR1 and CDR2 (germline): SGHAT, FQDESV (reference sequence). The CDR3 has 13 residues. In DNA form, the CDR3 reads TGTGCCAGCAGCTTAAACGAGGAAATGGGAGCTTTCTTT. Its protein is CASSLNEEMGAFF. The full variable domain, its missing parts supplied by reference TRBV11-1 and TRBJ1-1, is EAEVAQSPRYKITEKSQAVAFWCDPISGHATLYWYRQILGQGPELLVQFQDESVVDDSQLPKDRFSAERLKGVDSTLKIQPAELGDSAMYLCASSLNEEMGAFFGQGTRLTVV.

Only a few counts were recorded for this clone. The genes are TRBV5-1 and TRBJ1-6; 7 bases match TRBD1. The CDR3 runs 16 residues. V shed 1 base and J 5 bases; nucleotides not matched to a gene: 6. Germline-derived CDR1 and CDR2 are SGHRS and YFSETQ. CDR3 sequence: CASSLLGGLDNSPLHF. The CDR3 bases are TGCGCCAGCAGCTTGTTAGGGGGCTTGGATAATTCACCCCTCCACTTT.

The chain recombines TRBV14 with TRBJ1-2; D not resolved. V lost 1 base and J lost 2, with 11 bases in between. The germline V gene has CDR1 SGHDN and CDR2 FVKESK. The length of the CDR3 is 15 residues. This CDR3 reads CASSQGQAGNYGYTF. CDR3 sequence (DNA): TGTGCCAGCAGCCAAGGGCAGGCCGGCAACTATGGCTACACCTTC.

The sample holds one count of this clone. The chain carries TRBV13 and TRBJ2-7; D is ambiguous. The CDR3 spans 13 residues. Trimming cost V 5 bases and J 2 bases, with 10 bases left between them. CDR1 and CDR2 (germline): PRHDT, FYEKMQ (reference sequence). The CDR3 DNA is TGTGCCAGCAGCACTATCGCAGCCTACGAGCAGTACTTC. It is translated as CASSTIAAYEQYF.

The genes are TRBV2 and TRBJ2-1, with 9 bases identical to TRBD1. V gave up 6 bases and J gave up 7 bases; unmatched junction bases: 7. CDR1 SNHLY and CDR2 FYNNEI come from the germline V gene. The CDR3 length is 14 residues. CDR3 residues: CASRGGTGRNEQFF. The CDR3 DNA sequence: TGTGCCAGCAGGGGGGGGACAGGGAGAAATGAGCAGTTCTTC.

V usage is TRBV6-4 and J usage is TRBJ2-1; D gene uncertain. This CDR3 region has 14 residues. Germline CDR1 is MRHNA and CDR2 is SNTAGT. Deletions cut 0 bases from V and 6 bases from J, with 9 bases between. The CDR3 bases are TGTGCCAGCAGTGACTCGGAGAGACCCAATGAGCAGTTCTTC. It codes for CASSDSERPNEQFF.